These 21 T cell receptor beta chains came from one sample sequenced in a study of OX40 agonist ivuxolimab in advanced cancers. Generated by immunoSEQ multiplex PCR, the TCRdb table keeps only in-frame clones and is missing some. The data contain approximately 98,000 clones, roughly 80% of them singletons. The sequences come from CD4+ or CD8+ T cells sorted from blood, collected in a trial of the OX40 agonist ivuxolimab. These receptors all come from an adult with an advanced solid tumor such as melanoma, head and neck, liver or kidney cancer.

This chain connects TRBV30 to TRBJ1-1, with a weak D call TRBD1 (6 bases). The CDR3 extends over 13 amino acids. The germline gives CDR1 GTSNPN, CDR2 SVGIG (reference sequence). The germline V and J ends were trimmed by 5 bases and 3 bases, with 13 bases remaining between them. CDR3 region: CAWARGWDTEAFF. CDR3 DNA: TGTGCCTGGGCCAGGGGTTGGGACACTGAAGCTTTCTTT.

The chain links TRBV11-3 to TRBJ1-6, with D perhaps TRBD1 (5 bases). This CDR3 region has 14 residues. The V end was cut by 5 bases, the J end by 7 bases, with 12 bases between. From germline, CDR1 is SGHNT and CDR2 YENEEA. CDR3 nucleotide sequence: TGTGCCAGCAGCCTAGGGACGGTCAATTCACCCCTCCACTTT. Protein: CASSLGTVNSPLHF.

The chain has TRBV5-4 and TRBJ2-2, with 9 positions matching TRBD1. There are 15 residues in the CDR3. Germline loops: CDR1 SGHNT, CDR2 YYREEE (reference sequence). J was trimmed by 5 bases and V by 5 bases; bases with no gene match: 7. The CDR3 here is CASRTDRGGTGELFF. CDR3 nucleotide sequence: TGTGCCAGCAGAACGGACAGGGGTGGGACCGGGGAGCTGTTTTTT. Variable domain in full (rest from reference TRBV5-4 and TRBJ2-2): ETGVTQSPTHLIKTRGQQVTLRCSSQSGHNTVSWYQQALGQGPQFIFQYYREEENGRGNFPPRFSGLQFPNYSSELNVNALELDDSALYLCASRTDRGGTGELFFGEGSRLTVL.

The gene calls are TRBV25-1 and TRBJ1-6; 9 bases map to TRBD1. The V gene's germline CDR1 is MGHDK and CDR2 SYGVNS. After removal of 3 bases from V and 2 bases from J, the junction contained 8 bases not matched to a gene. The length of the CDR3 is 18 residues. CDR3 in DNA: TGTGCCAGCAGTGACGGACAGGGGAACTCCCCCTATAATTCACCCCTCCACTTT. Its translation is CASSDGQGNSPYNSPLHF.

The chain is built from TRBV11-3 and TRBJ2-7, with 12 positions matching TRBD2. The trim removed 2 bases at V and 5 bases at J, leaving 13 bases unmatched. The germline CDR1 and CDR2 sequences are SGHNT and YENEEA. The CDR3 is 18 amino acids. This CDR3 reads CASSLSPLAGGGPHEQYF. In DNA form, the CDR3 reads TGTGCCAGCAGCTTATCCCCTCTAGCGGGAGGGGGTCCCCACGAGCAGTACTTC.

The J gene is TRBJ1-2, the V gene TRBV2, with TRBD1 matching 8 bases. With V trimmed by 6 bases and J by 8 bases, 8 bases remained unmatched. The CDR3 runs 13 residues. The germline V gene encodes CDR1 SNHLY and CDR2 FYNNEI. The CDR3 loop is CASRGQGQRGYTF. The CDR3 bases are TGTGCCAGCAGAGGACAGGGCCAAAGGGGCTACACCTTC.

V and J are TRBV11-2 and TRBJ2-1, with 7 bases that match TRBD2. V was pared by 3 bases and J by 2 bases, with 4 bases of the junction left unmatched. The germline gives CDR1 SGHAT, CDR2 FQNNGV. The CDR3 consists of 15 residues. The CDR3 nucleotides read TGTGCCAGCAGCTTGGGCGGGAGTACCTACAATGAGCAGTTCTTC. Translated, it gives CASSLGGSTYNEQFF. The full variable domain, in which reference TRBV11-2 and TRBJ2-1 provide the parts outside the CDR3, is EAGVAQSPRYKIIEKRQSVAFWCNPISGHATLYWYQQILGQGPKLLIQFQNNGVVDDSQLPKDRFSAERLKGVDSTLKIQPAKLEDSAVYLCASSLGGSTYNEQFFGPGTRLTVL.

The gene calls are TRBV4-2 and TRBJ2-3, with 8 bases matching TRBD2. Germline CDR1 is LGHNA and CDR2 is YNFKEQ. Trimming cost V 4 bases and J 6 bases; bases outside gene matches: 12. The CDR3 runs to 16 residues. This CDR3 is CASSLLGAGVADTQYF. The DNA of the CDR3 is TGTGCCAGCAGCCTCTTGGGAGCGGGAGTAGCGGATACGCAGTATTTT.

The chain recombines TRBV29-1 with TRBJ2-5; D call uncertain. V lost 1 base and J lost 0, with 12 bases in between. This CDR3 contains 15 residues. Germline V gene lookup returns CDR1 SQVTM and CDR2 ANQGSEA. The CDR3, as DNA: TGCAGCGTTGAAGGCTGGACCCTAGACCAAGAGACCCAGTACTTC. It is translated as CSVEGWTLDQETQYF.

This chain joins TRBV7-9 and TRBJ1-4; no clear D. Germline V gives CDR1 SEHNR, CDR2 FQNEAQ (reference sequence). CDR3 length equals 15 residues. Trimming took off 0 bases at V and 8 bases at J, with 13 bases between the two ends. The chain's CDR3 is CASSLATTLGEKLFF. The CDR3 DNA sequence: TGTGCCAGCAGCTTAGCCACAACGTTGGGAGAAAAACTGTTTTTT.

This chain links TRBV23-1 with TRBJ1-2; 9 bases are a match to TRBD1. TRBV23-1 is reported as an ORF; its role is uncertain. Trimming took 10 bases from V and 8 from J; bases not matched to a gene: 11. The CDR3 is made up of 13 amino acids. This chain's CDR3 is CATSLPGQGGYTF. Written as DNA, the CDR3 is TGCGCCACTTCGTTGCCGGGACAGGGAGGCTACACCTTC.

The chain couples TRBV7-9 to TRBJ1-2; 11 positions agree with TRBD1. Trimming took 6 bases from V and 4 from J; bases not matched to a gene: 10. Looked up from germline, CDR1 is SEHNR and CDR2 is FQNEAQ (reference sequence). This CDR3 has 16 residues. CDR3 region: CASSFSPGQGVYGYTF. DNA of the CDR3: TGTGCCAGCAGTTTCTCCCCGGGACAGGGGGTCTATGGCTACACCTTC.

There are a few counts of this clone. The chain carries TRBV6-5 and TRBJ2-7, with D possibly being TRBD1 (6 bases). The CDR3 is made up of 14 amino acids. V shed 6 bases and J shed 3 bases, with 15 bases lying between them. In germline, CDR1 is MNHEY, CDR2 SVGAGI. The CDR3 spells CASSLYTGNYEQYF. Written as DNA, the CDR3 is TGTGCCAGCAGCCTTTATACAGGGAACTACGAGCAGTACTTC.

This chain uses TRBV29-1 with TRBJ2-1; no reliable D call. The V and J ends lost 4 bases and 6 bases respectively, with 10 bases between them. The length of the CDR3 is 12 residues. Germline V gene lookup returns CDR1 SQVTM and CDR2 ANQGSEA. The DNA for the CDR3 is TGCAGCGTTGGAAAGGCCTCCAATGAGCAGTTCTTC. Translated, it gives CSVGKASNEQFF.

This rearrangement joins TRBV6-1 to TRBJ1-2, with D tentatively TRBD1 (6 bases). Germline values: CDR1 MNHNS, CDR2 SASEGT. CDR3 length: 16 residues. V lost 3 bases and J 0 bases, leaving 14 bases between the germline ends. The CDR3 bases are TGTGCCAGCAGTGAGCCGGGGGGGCGATCTAACTATGGCTACACCTTC. It is translated as CASSEPGGRSNYGYTF.

The chain employs TRBV7-3 and TRBJ2-1; D is undetermined. The V and J ends lost 5 bases and 6 bases respectively, with 17 bases between them. Germline V CDR1 and CDR2: SGHTA, FQGTGA. The length of the CDR3 is 15 residues. The CDR3 coding sequence is TGTGCCAGCAGCCTACTGGGCGAGGCCCTCAATGAGCAGTTCTTC. It yields the protein CASSLLGEALNEQFF. Using reference TRBV7-3 and TRBJ2-1 for the parts outside the CDR3, the full variable domain is GAGVSQTPSNKVTEKGKYVELRCDPISGHTALYWYRQSLGQGPEFLIYFQGTGAADDSGLPNDRFFAVRPEGSVSTLKIQRTERGDSAVYLCASSLLGEALNEQFFGPGTRLTVL.

The genes are TRBV5-1 and TRBJ1-2, with 8 bases that match TRBD1. This CDR3 comprises 14 residues. The J segment lost 8 bases and the V segment lost 4 bases, leaving 10 bases of the junction unmatched. Germline lookup yields CDR1 SGHRS and CDR2 YFSETQ. CDR3 nucleotides: TGCGCCAGCAGCCCGCTAGGACAGGGAGGCGGCTACACCTTC. It yields the protein CASSPLGQGGGYTF. Full variable domain (outside the CDR3, taken from reference TRBV5-1 and TRBJ1-2): KAGVTQTPRYLIKTRGQQVTLSCSPISGHRSVSWYQQTPGQGLQFLFEYFSETQRNKGNFPGRFSGRQFSNSRSEMNVSTLELGDSALYLCASSPLGQGGGYTFGSGTRLTVV.

This clone has at least ten counts. V and J are TRBV7-8 and TRBJ2-7; D uncertain. V was clipped by 5 bases and J by 1 base, with 18 bases between them. Germline values: CDR1 SGHVS, CDR2 FQNEAQ. There are 16 residues in the CDR3. In DNA, the CDR3 is TGTGCCAGCAGCCCATATAGGGTCGGACGATCCTACGAGCAGTACTTC. This sequence encodes CASSPYRVGRSYEQYF.

The chain links TRBV7-2 to TRBJ2-3; D is unclear. Deletions cut 4 bases from V and 5 bases from J, with 7 bases between. Germline CDR1 reads SGHTA; CDR2 reads FQGNSA. This CDR3 comprises 12 residues. DNA for the CDR3: TGTGCCAGCAGCTATAGAATAGATACGCAGTATTTT. Its translation is CASSYRIDTQYF.

The CDR3 coding sequence is TGTGCCAGCAGCTTACAGGAGAACACTGAAGCTTTCTTT. Amino acids: CASSLQENTEAFF. V and J are TRBV7-3 and TRBJ1-1; D remains unclear. The germline CDR1 and CDR2 sequences are SGHTA and FQGTGA. V was shortened by 2 bases and J by 1 base, with 5 bases between the two germline ends. The CDR3 loop spans 13 amino acids.

CDR3: CASSLRRGGTEAFF. The CDR3 nucleotides are TGTGCCAGCAGCCTCCGACGGGGAGGGACTGAAGCTTTCTTT. The chain couples TRBV11-2 to TRBJ1-1; D gene ambiguous. This CDR3 spans 14 amino acids. Trimming shortened V by 5 bases and J by 5 bases, and 15 bases separated the two germline ends. Germline V gene lookup returns CDR1 SGHAT and CDR2 FQNNGV. The whole variable domain, remainder taken from reference TRBV11-2 and TRBJ1-1, is EAGVAQSPRYKIIEKRQSVAFWCNPISGHATLYWYQQILGQGPKLLIQFQNNGVVDDSQLPKDRFSAERLKGVDSTLKIQPAKLEDSAVYLCASSLRRGGTEAFFGQGTRLTVV.